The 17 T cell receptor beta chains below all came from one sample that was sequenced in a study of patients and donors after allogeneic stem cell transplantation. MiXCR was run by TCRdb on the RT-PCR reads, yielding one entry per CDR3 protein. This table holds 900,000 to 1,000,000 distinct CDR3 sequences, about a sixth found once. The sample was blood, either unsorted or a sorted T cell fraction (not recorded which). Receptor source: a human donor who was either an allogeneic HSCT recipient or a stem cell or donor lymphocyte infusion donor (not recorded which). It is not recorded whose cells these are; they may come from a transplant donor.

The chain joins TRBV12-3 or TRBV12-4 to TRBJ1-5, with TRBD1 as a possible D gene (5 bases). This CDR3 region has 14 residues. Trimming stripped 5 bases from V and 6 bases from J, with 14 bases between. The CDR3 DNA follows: TGTGCCAGCAGTCCCCGCGGGGGAGGTCAGCCCCAGCATTTT. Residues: CASSPRGGGQPQHF.

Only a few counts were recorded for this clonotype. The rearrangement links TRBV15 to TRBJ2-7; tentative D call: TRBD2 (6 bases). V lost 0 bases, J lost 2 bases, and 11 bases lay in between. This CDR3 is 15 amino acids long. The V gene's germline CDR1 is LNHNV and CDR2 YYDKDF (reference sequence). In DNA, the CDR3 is TGTGCCACCAGCAGAGATGCGGAGGGCGCCTACGAGCAGTACTTC. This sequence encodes CATSRDAEGAYEQYF.

The CDR3 sequence: CAGTSGGAVEDTQYF. CDR3 in DNA: TGCGCAGGGACTAGCGGGGGGGCCGTCGAAGATACGCAGTATTTT. The V and J genes are TRBV20-1 and TRBJ2-3, with TRBD2 identical over 16 bases. The CDR3 loop spans 15 amino acids. Looked up from germline, CDR1 is DFQATT and CDR2 is SNEGSKA (reference sequence).

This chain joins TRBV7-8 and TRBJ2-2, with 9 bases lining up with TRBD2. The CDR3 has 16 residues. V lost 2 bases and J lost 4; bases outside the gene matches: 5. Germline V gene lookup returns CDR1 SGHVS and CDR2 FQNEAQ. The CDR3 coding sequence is TGTGCCAGCAGCTTATTTAGCGGGAGTCCCACCGGGGAGCTGTTTTTT. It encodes CASSLFSGSPTGELFF.

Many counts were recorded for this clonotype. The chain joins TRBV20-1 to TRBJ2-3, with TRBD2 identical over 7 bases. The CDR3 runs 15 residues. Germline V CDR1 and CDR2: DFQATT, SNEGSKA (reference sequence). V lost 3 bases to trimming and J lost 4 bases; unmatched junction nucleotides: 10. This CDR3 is CSARSPSGGADTQYF. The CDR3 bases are TGCAGTGCTAGGTCTCCTAGCGGAGGGGCAGATACGCAGTATTTT.

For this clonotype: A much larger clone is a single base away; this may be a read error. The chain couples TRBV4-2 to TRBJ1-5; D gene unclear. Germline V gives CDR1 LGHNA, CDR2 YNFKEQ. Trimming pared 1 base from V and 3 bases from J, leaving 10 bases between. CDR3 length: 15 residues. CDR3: CASSQGSRYNQPQHF. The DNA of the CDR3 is TGTGCCAGCAGCCAAGGTTCAAGGTACAATCAGCCCCAGCATTTT.

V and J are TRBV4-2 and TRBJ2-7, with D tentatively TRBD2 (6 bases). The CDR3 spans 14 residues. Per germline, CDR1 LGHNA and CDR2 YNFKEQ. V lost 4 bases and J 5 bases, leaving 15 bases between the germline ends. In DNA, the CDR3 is TGTGCCAGCAGCCCCGGAGGGGAGCGCCACGAGCAGTACTTC. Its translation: CASSPGGERHEQYF.

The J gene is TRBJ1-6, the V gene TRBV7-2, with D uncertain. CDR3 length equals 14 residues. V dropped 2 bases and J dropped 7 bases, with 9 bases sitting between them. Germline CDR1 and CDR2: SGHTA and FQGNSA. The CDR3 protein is CASSLPPGNSPLHF. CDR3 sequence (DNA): TGTGCCAGCAGCTTACCCCCAGGCAATTCACCCCTCCACTTT.

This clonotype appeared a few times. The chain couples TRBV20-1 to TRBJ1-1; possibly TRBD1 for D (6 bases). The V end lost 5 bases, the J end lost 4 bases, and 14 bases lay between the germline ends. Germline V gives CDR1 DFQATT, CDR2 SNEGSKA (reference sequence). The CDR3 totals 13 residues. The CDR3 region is CSALKTGTTEAFF. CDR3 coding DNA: TGCAGTGCTCTTAAAACAGGGACCACTGAAGCTTTCTTT.

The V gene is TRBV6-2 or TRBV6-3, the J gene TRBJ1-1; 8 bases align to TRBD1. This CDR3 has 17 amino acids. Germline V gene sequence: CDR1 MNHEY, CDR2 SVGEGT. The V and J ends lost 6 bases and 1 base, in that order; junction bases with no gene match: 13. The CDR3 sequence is CASSQDLRGPGNTEAFF. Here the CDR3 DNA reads TGTGCCAGCAGCCAGGATCTCAGGGGGCCAGGGAACACTGAAGCTTTCTTT.

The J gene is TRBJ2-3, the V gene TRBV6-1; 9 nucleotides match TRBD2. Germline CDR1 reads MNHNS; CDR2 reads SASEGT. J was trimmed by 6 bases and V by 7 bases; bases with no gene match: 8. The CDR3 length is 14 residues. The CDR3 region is CASNRGSGSDTQYF. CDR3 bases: TGTGCCAGCAACCGGGGTAGCGGGAGTGATACGCAGTATTTT.

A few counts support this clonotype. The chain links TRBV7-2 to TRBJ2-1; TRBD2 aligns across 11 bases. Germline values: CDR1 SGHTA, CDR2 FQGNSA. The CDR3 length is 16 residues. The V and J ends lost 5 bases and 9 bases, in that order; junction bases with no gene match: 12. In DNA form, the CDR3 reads TGTGCCAGCAGCGTAGAAACTAGCGGGGGTTCAAGTGAGCAGTTCTTC. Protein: CASSVETSGGSSEQFF.

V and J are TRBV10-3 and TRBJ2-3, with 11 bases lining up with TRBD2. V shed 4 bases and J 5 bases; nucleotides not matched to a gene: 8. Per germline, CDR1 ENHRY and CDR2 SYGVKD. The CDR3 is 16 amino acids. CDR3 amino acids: CAISGLTSGREDTQYF. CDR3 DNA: TGTGCCATCAGTGGACTTACTAGCGGGAGAGAAGATACGCAGTATTTT.

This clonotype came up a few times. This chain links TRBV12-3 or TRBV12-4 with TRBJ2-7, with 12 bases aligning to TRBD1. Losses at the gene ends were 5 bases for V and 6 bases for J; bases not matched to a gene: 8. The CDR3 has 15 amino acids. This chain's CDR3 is CASSSTGQGASEQYF. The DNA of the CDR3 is TGTGCCAGCAGTAGCACGGGACAGGGGGCATCCGAGCAGTACTTC.

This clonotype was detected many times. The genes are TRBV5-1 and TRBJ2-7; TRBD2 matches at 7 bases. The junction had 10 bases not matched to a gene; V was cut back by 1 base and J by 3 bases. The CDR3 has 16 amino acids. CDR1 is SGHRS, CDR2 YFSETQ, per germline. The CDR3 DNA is TGCGCCAGCAGCTTGCGGACTAGAGGGGCGAGCTACGAGCAGTACTTC. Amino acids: CASSLRTRGASYEQYF.

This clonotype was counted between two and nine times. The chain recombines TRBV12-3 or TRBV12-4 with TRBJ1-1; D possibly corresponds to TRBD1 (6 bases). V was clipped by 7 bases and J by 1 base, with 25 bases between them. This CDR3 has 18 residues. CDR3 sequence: CASTRWPFGKGENTEAFF. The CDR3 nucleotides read TGTGCCAGCACCCGCTGGCCCTTCGGGAAGGGGGAGAACACTGAAGCTTTCTTT.

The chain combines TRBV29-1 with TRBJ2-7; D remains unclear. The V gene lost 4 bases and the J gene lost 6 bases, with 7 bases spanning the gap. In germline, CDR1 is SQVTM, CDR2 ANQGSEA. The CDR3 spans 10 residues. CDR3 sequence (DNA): TGCAGCGTTGCACCGGCCGAGCAGTACTTC. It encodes CSVAPAEQYF.